One T cell receptor (beta chain) is described in this entry. Its cognate antigen is unknown. The data stem from a study of cytomegalovirus exposure and HLA in healthy donors. Study details: A subsequent analysis stated that the 100 to 150 validation repertoires were run on the same platform as the roughly 700 first-cohort repertoires. Study conclusions and caveats: Subsequent analysis of the approximately 120 validation repertoires found a tendency for first-cohort TCR clusters to co-occur. Among the CMV-associated chains, a few were confirmed in vitro as specific for CMV antigens. It was reported that the classifier diagnosed cytomegalovirus status with high specificity and sensitivity in both the original and validation cohorts.

The repertoire was sequenced with immunoSEQ multiplex PCR; TCRdb's copy has only in-frame clones and lacks some. The data hold about 240,000 clones, with about 90% observed a single time. Sequenced input: PBMCs. The sequence derives from a woman aged 25 to 39 in good health and CMV-seropositive.

The CDR3 sequence: CASSLLAFGTDTQYF. CDR3 sequence (DNA): TGTGCCAGCAGCTTACTGGCTTTTGGCACAGATACGCAGTATTTT. This rearrangement joins TRBV7-3 to TRBJ2-3; D call uncertain. The CDR3 is made up of 15 amino acids. Germline V gene sequence: CDR1 SGHTA, CDR2 FQGTGA. Trimming removed 2 bases at V and 1 base at J, with 10 bases between.